The 27 T cell receptor beta chains below were found in one sample sequenced in a study of CD8+ T cells in alopecia areata. RNA extraction was followed by reverse transcription into cDNA, which acted as the sequencing template. Sequencing used immunoSEQ multiplex PCR; TCRdb keeps in-frame clones, though not all of them. The data list 270,000 or so clones, none observed once; 0.9% to 1.5% falls to the top ten. Markers including CD4, CD8alpha, NKG2D and NKG2ACE guided sorting of pooled cutaneous lymph node cells. Material for sequencing was CD4+ T cells sorted from a lymph node. Every receptor here comes from a C3H/HeJ mouse with alopecia areata. For the strain, the MHC haplotype given is H2-k.

With respect to this clone: Germline and genes: mouse. The read ends 4 residues before the CDR3 terminus; that terminus is restored from the germline J gene. This chain connects TRBV4 to TRBJ1-2; D possibly corresponds to TRBD1 (5 bases). Germline CDR1 and CDR2: LGHDT and YNNKQL (reference sequence). The V end was cut by 3 bases, the J end by 1 base, with 6 bases between. There are 13 residues in the CDR3. The DNA read from the CDR3 is TGTGCCAGCAGCTACAGGGAAAACTCC. Its protein is CASSYRENS. The entire CDR3 sequence reads CASSYRENSDYTF.

Points on this clone: The listed genes are named as in mouse. The CDR3 is CASSKGHANSDYTF. The CDR3 bases that were read are TGTGCCAGCAGTAAGGGACACGCAAACTCC. The chain links TRBV19 to TRBJ1-2, with D possibly being TRBD1 (6 bases). The read terminates 4 residues ahead of where the CDR3 ends, so the germline J gene completes it. Germline lookup yields CDR1 FNHDT and CDR2 SITEND (reference sequence). This CDR3 is 14 amino acids long. Trimming removed 3 bases from V and 0 bases from J, with 9 bases in between.

This clone has more than one count but fewer than ten. Genes and germline come from the mouse. The missing CDR3 end, 4 residues past where the read stops, is filled in from the germline J gene. The genes are TRBV17 and TRBJ2-4; D remains unclear. The germline gives CDR1 MNHDT, CDR2 YYDKIL. This CDR3 has 12 residues. Trimming took off 6 bases at V and 1 base at J, with 5 bases between the two ends. This CDR3 reads CASSLRQNTLYF. Incomplete CDR3 DNA: TGTGCTAGCAGCCTGCGTCAAAAC.

Details on this clone: The genes and germline here are from mouse. The CDR3 loop is CAWSLVGTSEVFF. The sequenced part of the CDR3 DNA is TGTGCCTGGAGTCTAGTGGGGACATCA. The rearrangement joins TRBV31 to TRBJ1-1; maybe TRBD1 (6 bases). The CDR3 extends 4 residues past the end of the read, so its final part is completed from the germline J gene. The germline V gene has CDR1 GKSSPN and CDR2 SITVG. The CDR3 loop spans 13 amino acids.

This clone has only a few counts. Gene names and germline match the mouse. The sequenced CDR3 bases are TGTGCCAGCAGTCCACCGGACAGGGGGAGTTCT. It is translated as CASSPPDRGSS. The entire CDR3 reads CASSPPDRGSSEQFF. The chain uses TRBV19 and TRBJ2-1; TRBD1 matches at 10 bases. The CDR3 extends 4 residues past the end of the read, so its final part is completed from the germline J gene. CDR3 length: 15 residues. CDR1 and CDR2 (germline): FNHDT, SITEND (reference sequence). The entire variable domain, with the rest obtained from reference TRBV19 and TRBJ2-1, is as follows: GGIITQTPKFLIGQEGQKLTLKCQQNFNHDTMYWYRQDSGKGLRLIYYSITENDLQKGDLSEGYDASREKKSSFSLTVTSAQKNEMAVFLCASSPPDRGSSEQFFGPGTRLTVL.

Concerning this clone itself: Gene and germline names: mouse. The read ends 4 residues shy of where the CDR3 ends; the end is completed using the germline J gene. The V gene is TRBV13-3, the J gene TRBJ2-2; TRBD2 aligns across 11 bases. The CDR3 length is 17 residues. V gave up 3 bases and J gave up 0 bases; unmatched junction bases: 4. CDR1 and CDR2 (germline): NNHDY, SYVADS. Partial CDR3 DNA: TGTGCCAGCAGTGTTGGGACTGGGGGAGCAAACACCGGG. Amino acids: CASSVGTGGANTG. The CDR3, in full, reads CASSVGTGGANTGQLYF.

This clone was observed a handful of times. A much larger clone differs by one base, so this may be a read error. Mouse germline and gene names are used. Read coverage stops 4 residues before the CDR3 terminus; the germline J gene supplies the remainder. Other DNA variants within this sample encode the same CDR3. The rearrangement uses TRBV13-3 and TRBJ2-7, with D perhaps TRBD1 (6 bases). V was trimmed by 1 base and J by 0 bases, leaving 8 bases between them. CDR1 and CDR2 from the germline V gene are NNHDY and SYVADS. This CDR3 comprises 14 residues. CDR3 residues: CASSDRGSSYEQYF. The CDR3 DNA, read in part, is TGTGCCAGCAGTGATAGGGGGAGCTCCTAT.

Of note for this clone: Gene names and germline refer to mouse. Sequencing ends 3 residues short of the CDR3 end; the germline J gene provides the rest. This chain uses TRBV19 with TRBJ1-6; 10 bases are shared with TRBD1. TRBJ1-6 is an ORF for which the function is uncertain. With V trimmed by 3 bases and J by 2 bases, 8 bases remained unmatched. CDR3 size: 18 residues. Per germline, CDR1 FNHDT and CDR2 SITEND (reference sequence). CDR3: CASSNPRTGGAYNSPLYF. Partial CDR3 DNA: TGTGCCAGCAGTAACCCGCGGACAGGGGGAGCCTATAATTCGCCC.

The table lists this clone with a few counts. Each gene name is a mouse one. The DNA ends 4 residues before the CDR3 does, and the rest of the CDR3 is filled in from the germline J gene. This rearrangement joins TRBV17 to TRBJ2-5, with D perhaps matching TRBD1 (5 bases). The germline CDR1 and CDR2 sequences are MNHDT and YYDKIL. CDR3 length: 12 residues. The CDR3 protein is CASSRPGDTQYF. The CDR3 bases that were read are TGTGCTAGCAGTAGACCAGGGGAC.

This clone occurred a few times. Gene names and germline refer to mouse. With the read ending 4 residues before the CDR3 end, the germline J gene is used to fill in that end. This chain uses TRBV19 with TRBJ2-3, with D possibly matching TRBD1 (6 bases). The CDR3 totals 15 residues. Germline CDR1 FNHDT, CDR2 SITEND (reference sequence). V was cut by 3 bases and J by 0 bases, with 11 bases left in between. The CDR3 bases that were read are TGTGCCAGCAGTACCCGGACAGTTAGTGCAGAA. Translated: CASSTRTVSAE. The full CDR3 reads CASSTRTVSAETLYF.

The sample holds a few counts of this clone. Genes and germline are mouse. The read finishes 4 residues shy of the CDR3 end, and the germline J gene is used to complete it. This sequence joins TRBV19 and TRBJ2-1; the D gene is possibly TRBD1 (5 bases). This CDR3 is built from 14 residues. Germline values: CDR1 FNHDT, CDR2 SITEND (reference sequence). V shed 2 bases and J shed 3 bases, with 9 bases lying between them. CDR3 DNA (partial): TGTGCCAGCAGTATGCAGGGAATCTATGCT. Translated, it gives CASSMQGIYA. The complete CDR3 protein is CASSMQGIYAEQFF. The full variable domain, its missing parts supplied by reference TRBV19 and TRBJ2-1, is GGIITQTPKFLIGQEGQKLTLKCQQNFNHDTMYWYRQDSGKGLRLIYYSITENDLQKGDLSEGYDASREKKSSFSLTVTSAQKNEMAVFLCASSMQGIYAEQFFGPGTRLTVL.

A note on this clone: Mouse gene names apply. The read finishes 4 residues shy of the CDR3 end, and the germline J gene is used to complete it. This same CDR3 is encoded by further DNA sequences in the sample. The chain recombines TRBV31 with TRBJ2-5; 11 bases line up with TRBD2. Germline assignment: CDR1 GKSSPN and CDR2 SITVG. The CDR3 contains 14 residues. The covered CDR3 bases are TGTGCCTGGAGTTCGGGACTGGGGGAAGAC. Translation gives CAWSSGLGED. The complete CDR3 reads CAWSSGLGEDTQYF.

A word on this clone: Genes here carry mouse names. The sequence runs out 4 residues before the end of the CDR3; the remainder is reconstructed from the germline J gene. The chain has TRBV19 and TRBJ2-7; 7 bases match TRBD1. CDR1 and CDR2 (germline): FNHDT, SITEND (reference sequence). This CDR3 is built from 15 residues. Trimming took 1 base from V and 0 from J; bases not matched to a gene: 4. CDR3 DNA (partial): TGTGCCAGCAGTATACGGGGACAGAGCTCCTAT. It is translated as CASSIRGQSSY. The full-length CDR3 reads as CASSIRGQSSYEQYF. Drawing the rest from reference TRBV19 and TRBJ2-7, the complete variable domain is GGIITQTPKFLIGQEGQKLTLKCQQNFNHDTMYWYRQDSGKGLRLIYYSITENDLQKGDLSEGYDASREKKSSFSLTVTSAQKNEMAVFLCASSIRGQSSYEQYFGPGTRLTVL.

This clone has only a few counts. Genes and germline come from the mouse. The CDR3 end is not reached by the read, which stops 3 residues before it; the germline J gene fills it in. J is TRBJ1-6 and V is TRBV1, with 7 bases matching TRBD1. TRBJ1-6 belongs to the ORF category, with a function that is uncertain. The CDR3 is 15 amino acids. The V and J ends lost 2 bases and 5 bases, in that order; junction bases with no gene match: 3. Per the germline V gene, CDR1 is NSQYPW and CDR2 is LRSPGD (reference sequence). The CDR3 loop reads CTCSARQGNNSPLYF. The CDR3 bases that were read are TGCACCTGCAGTGCAAGACAGGGTAATAATTCGCCC.

A few counts support this clone. The gene names given are mouse names. The read halts 4 residues ahead of the CDR3 end, with the missing end drawn from the germline J gene. The chain is built from TRBV13-3 and TRBJ2-7; 10 bases align to TRBD1. This CDR3 has 14 residues. Germline V lookup: CDR1 NNHDY, CDR2 SYVADS. Partial CDR3 DNA: TGTGCCAGCAGTTTTGACAGGGGGCGCGAT. Protein product: CASSFDRGRD. The entire CDR3 protein is CASSFDRGRDEQYF.

Comments on this clone: Gene labels here are mouse ones. Coverage ceases 4 residues before the CDR3 finishes, and the germline J gene fills in the end. The chain couples TRBV19 to TRBJ2-5; D possibly corresponds to TRBD2 (5 bases). Trimming stripped 0 bases from V and 2 bases from J, with 10 bases between. Germline V CDR1 and CDR2: FNHDT, SITEND (reference sequence). This CDR3 has 15 amino acids. The covered CDR3 bases are TGTGCCAGCAGTATAGCTCTGGGCTCCCAAGAC. Protein product: CASSIALGSQD. The full CDR3 protein is CASSIALGSQDTQYF.

This clone has only a few counts. Genes here carry mouse names. Coverage ceases 4 residues before the CDR3 finishes, and the germline J gene fills in the end. The J gene is TRBJ2-5, the V gene TRBV19, with 7 bases matching TRBD1. Per the germline V gene, CDR1 is FNHDT and CDR2 is SITEND (reference sequence). The CDR3 has 14 amino acids. The CDR3 sequence: CASSTRQGRDTQYF. CDR3 bases read: TGTGCCAGCAGTACCCGACAGGGTAGGGAC.

Turning to this clone: Gene and germline names: mouse. The read halts 4 residues ahead of the CDR3 end, with the missing end drawn from the germline J gene. V gene TRBV31 combines with J gene TRBJ2-5, with TRBD2 matching over 12 bases. Trimming removed 0 bases from V and 1 base from J; junction bases left unmatched: 2. CDR1 and CDR2 from the germline V gene are GKSSPN and SITVG. The CDR3 loop spans 16 amino acids. The CDR3 region is CAWSLGTGGHQDTQYF. The DNA read from the CDR3 is TGTGCCTGGAGTCTGGGGACTGGGGGGCACCAAGAC.

This clone was seen a few times. All gene names here are mouse names. Read data end 4 residues before the CDR3 end; the end is taken from the germline J gene. The V call is TRBV5, the J call TRBJ2-3, with a weak D call TRBD2 (5 bases). The CDR3 is made up of 15 amino acids. The germline V gene encodes CDR1 LGHNA and CDR2 YNLKQL (reference sequence). V gave up 4 bases and J gave up 0 bases, with 11 bases separating them. The CDR3 DNA, read in part, is TGTGCCAGCAGCCCGGACTCCCCTAGTGCAGAA. Its translation: CASSPDSPSAE. The full CDR3 reads CASSPDSPSAETLYF.

Concerning this clone: The gene names given are mouse names. The read ends 4 residues early relative to the CDR3; the germline J gene fills the gap. The identical CDR3 is also encoded by other nucleotide sequences in the sample. The V gene is TRBV5, the J gene TRBJ2-5; D might be TRBD2 (6 bases). CDR1 LGHNA and CDR2 YNLKQL come from the germline V gene (reference sequence). The CDR3 has 14 residues. The covered CDR3 bases are TGTGCCAGCAGCCAAGATTGGGGGAGGGAC. Amino acid sequence: CASSQDWGRD. The full CDR3 sequence reads CASSQDWGRDTQYF.

The sample holds a few counts of this clone. Any gene name here is a mouse gene name. The CDR3 end is not reached by the read, which stops 4 residues before it; the germline J gene fills it in. This chain uses TRBV13-1 with TRBJ2-7, with a possible D match to TRBD1 (6 bases). Germline CDR1 and CDR2: NSHNY and SYGAGN. The V and J ends lost 1 base and 0 bases respectively, with 11 bases between them. The length of the CDR3 is 15 residues. The CDR3 is CASSDKRTDSYEQYF. The part of the CDR3 DNA that was read is TGTGCCAGCAGTGATAAGCGGACAGACTCCTAT.

In regard to this clone: These gene names are mouse names. The sequenced fragment ends 4 residues before the CDR3 boundary, so the rest is inferred from the germline J gene. V gene TRBV29 combines with J gene TRBJ1-1; 9 nucleotides agree with TRBD1. The CDR3 has 12 residues. Germline V lookup: CDR1 MSHET, CDR2 SYDVDS. CDR3 residues: CASRPGQGEVFF. Partial CDR3 DNA: TGTGCTAGCAGACCGGGACAGGGA.

Notes on this clone: Gene names are mouse gene names. The covered CDR3 bases are TGTGCCAGCACCCCGGGACAGGGCGGCACA. Translation: CASTPGQGGT. The full CDR3 protein is CASTPGQGGTEVFF. The V call is TRBV19, the J call TRBJ1-1; TRBD1 agrees at 9 bases. The read is 4 residues too short to cover the CDR3 end, so that end is filled in from the germline J gene. Germline V gives CDR1 FNHDT, CDR2 SITEND (reference sequence). The CDR3 spans 14 residues. V was pared by 6 bases and J by 4 bases, with 7 bases of the junction left unmatched. Together with reference TRBV19 and TRBJ1-1, the CDR3 gives the full variable domain: GGIITQTPKFLIGQEGQKLTLKCQQNFNHDTMYWYRQDSGKGLRLIYYSITENDLQKGDLSEGYDASREKKSSFSLTVTSAQKNEMAVFLCASTPGQGGTEVFFGKGTRLTVV.

This clone has more than one count but fewer than ten. The genes and germline here are from mouse. The CDR3 end falls 4 residues outside the read, so it is completed with the germline J gene. Other DNA sequences within the sample encode an identical CDR3. The rearrangement links TRBV13-1 to TRBJ2-5; 10 nucleotides line up with TRBD1. The length of the CDR3 is 15 residues. Germline assignment: CDR1 NSHNY and CDR2 SYGAGN. The CDR3 DNA, read in part, is TGTGCCAGCAGTGACCCGGGACAGGGGAGGGAC. Translated, it gives CASSDPGQGRD. The entire CDR3 is CASSDPGQGRDTQYF.

This clone was counted only a few times. Any gene name here is a mouse gene name. Read data end 4 residues before the CDR3 end; the end is taken from the germline J gene. Other DNA sequences from this sample encode an identical CDR3 as well. V is TRBV13-2 and J is TRBJ2-1; 12 bases match TRBD2. In germline, CDR1 is NNHNN, CDR2 SYGAGS (reference sequence). The CDR3 is made up of 16 amino acids. V shed 1 base, J shed 3 bases, and the junction held 2 bases outside the gene matches. CDR3 bases read: TGTGCCAGCGGTGATCCGGGACTGGGGGGCTATGCT. It is translated as CASGDPGLGGYA. The full CDR3 reads CASGDPGLGGYAEQFF.

In regard to this clone: Gene names refer to mouse genes. The read is 4 residues too short to cover the CDR3 end, so that end is filled in from the germline J gene. J is TRBJ2-5 and V is TRBV5, with 11 bases matching TRBD2. The CDR3 consists of 17 residues. Germline values: CDR1 LGHNA, CDR2 YNLKQL (reference sequence). Germline trimming cut 4 bases from V and 2 bases from J; bases unmatched to any gene: 8. Incomplete CDR3 DNA: TGTGCCAGCAGCCCAGGAGGGACTGGGGGTGGCCAAGAC. Its translation is CASSPGGTGGGQD. The CDR3 reads in full as CASSPGGTGGGQDTQYF.

Comment on this clone: Here the gene names and germline are mouse. The CDR3 DNA, read in part, is TGTGCCTGGAGTCTAGAACATTCAAACTCC. It codes for CAWSLEHSNS. The entire CDR3 is CAWSLEHSNSDYTF. The chain has TRBV31 and TRBJ1-2; D unclear. The read terminates 4 residues ahead of where the CDR3 ends, so the germline J gene completes it. This CDR3 is 14 amino acids long. Germline-derived CDR1 and CDR2 are GKSSPN and SITVG. Deletions cut 0 bases from V and 0 bases from J, with 8 bases between.